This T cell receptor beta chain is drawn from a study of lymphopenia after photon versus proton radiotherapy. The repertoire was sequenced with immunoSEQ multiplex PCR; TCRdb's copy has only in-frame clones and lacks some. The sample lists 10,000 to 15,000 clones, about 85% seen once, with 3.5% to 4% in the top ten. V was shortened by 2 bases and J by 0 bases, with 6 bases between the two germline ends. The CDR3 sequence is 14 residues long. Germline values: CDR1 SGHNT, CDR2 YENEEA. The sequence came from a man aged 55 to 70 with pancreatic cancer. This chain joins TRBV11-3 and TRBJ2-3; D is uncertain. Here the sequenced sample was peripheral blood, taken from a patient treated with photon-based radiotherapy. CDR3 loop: CASSLQSSTDTQYF. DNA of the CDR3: TGTGCCAGCAGCTTACAATCCAGCACAGATACGCAGTATTTT.